This T cell receptor (beta chain) comes out of a study of shared T cell receptors in the human thymus. Sequencing used immunoSEQ multiplex PCR; TCRdb keeps in-frame clones, though not all of them. The sample lists around 730,000 clones; approximately 85% were seen once. After removal of 8 bases from V and 3 bases from J, the junction contained 8 bases not matched to a gene. Germline assignment: CDR1 WSHSY and CDR2 SAAADI. The CDR3 has 15 amino acids. The same sample was also studied in work on human thymus T cells. From that report: The sample donors, healthy Finnish infants, were having corrective surgery for congenital heart defects. In corrective heart surgery, resections were taken, and these provided the thymus tissue. Overlap was high between thymic repertoires from unrelated individuals, as reported in related research.

The source is a girl under three years old with a congenital heart defect. This chain connects TRBV10-2 to TRBJ2-2, with 8 bases fitting TRBD1. The material sequenced was thymocytes. CDR3 DNA sequence: TGCGCCAGCGGAGATCAGGGGGCCCACACCGGGGAGCTGTTTTTT. Translation gives CASGDQGAHTGELFF.